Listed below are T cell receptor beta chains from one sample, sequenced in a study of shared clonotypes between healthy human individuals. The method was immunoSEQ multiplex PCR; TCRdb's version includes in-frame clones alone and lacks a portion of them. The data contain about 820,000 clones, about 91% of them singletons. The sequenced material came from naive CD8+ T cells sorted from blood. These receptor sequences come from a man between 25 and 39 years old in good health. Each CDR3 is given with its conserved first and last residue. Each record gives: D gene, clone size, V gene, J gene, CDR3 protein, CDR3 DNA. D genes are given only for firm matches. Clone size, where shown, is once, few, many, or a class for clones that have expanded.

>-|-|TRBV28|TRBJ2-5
CASSPAQGFETQYF
TGTGCCAGCAGCCCGGCACAGGGTTTTGAGACCCAGTACTTC
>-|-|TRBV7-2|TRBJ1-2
CASSSPGHTEHTF
TGTGCCAGCAGCTCGCCGGGACACACGGAGCACACCTTC
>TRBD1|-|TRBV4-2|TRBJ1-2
CASSIQGDLNYGYTF
TGTGCCAGCAGCATACAGGGGGATCTAAACTATGGCTACACCTTC
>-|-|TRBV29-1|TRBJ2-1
CSVEQLDNEQFF
TGCAGCGTTGAACAGTTGGACAATGAGCAGTTCTTC
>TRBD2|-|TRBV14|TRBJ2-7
CASSQVSGIAYEQYF
TGTGCCAGCAGCCAAGTTAGCGGGATCGCCTACGAGCAGTACTTC
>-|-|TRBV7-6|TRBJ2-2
CASSWGPNTGELFF
TGTGCCAGCAGCTGGGGACCGAACACCGGGGAGCTGTTTTTT
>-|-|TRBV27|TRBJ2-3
CASSLSMAGGGDTQYF
TGTGCCAGCAGTTTATCGATGGCAGGGGGAGGAGATACGCAGTATTTT
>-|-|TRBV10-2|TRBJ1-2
CASSEGRIGGGYTF
TGCGCCAGCAGTGAGGGCAGGATAGGCGGGGGCTACACCTTC
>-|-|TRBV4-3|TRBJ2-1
CASSQEADLDEQFF
TGCGCCAGCAGCCAAGAAGCAGATTTGGATGAGCAGTTCTTC
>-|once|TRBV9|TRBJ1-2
CASSAPPGGYGYTF
TGTGCCAGCAGCGCCCCCCCGGGGGGCTATGGCTACACCTTC
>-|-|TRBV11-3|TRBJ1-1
CASSERNTEAFF
TGTGCCAGCAGCGAGCGGAACACTGAAGCTTTCTTT
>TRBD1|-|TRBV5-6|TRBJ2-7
CASSLAATGPKGEQYF
TGTGCCAGCAGCTTGGCCGCGACAGGGCCTAAGGGAGAGCAGTACTTC
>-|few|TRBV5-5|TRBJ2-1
CASSLSNEQFF
TGTGCCAGCAGCTTGAGCAATGAGCAGTTCTTC
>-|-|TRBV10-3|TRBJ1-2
CAISESTLGGPGEKPYGYTF
TGTGCCATCAGTGAGTCGACTCTTGGAGGGCCCGGCGAAAAGCCATATGGCTACACCTTC
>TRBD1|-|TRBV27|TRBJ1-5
CASSSTGPRVAQHF
TGTGCCAGCAGTTCGACAGGGCCCAGGGTGGCCCAGCATTTT